The 25 T cell receptor beta chains given below trace back to one sample, sequenced in a study of T cell repertoires in cytomegalovirus infection. These receptors have no known antigen. Each CDR3 protein gets one entry after TCRdb re-called the reads with MiXCR. In the table there are some 68,000 distinct CDR3 sequences, 20% to 25% of which are singletons. The sample taken for sequencing was PBMCs, sequenced either directly or after in vitro stimulation (not recorded which). The origin of the receptors is a human donor in good health (CMV status not recorded). Some clones in this sample may be carry-over from other donors' samples.

The rearrangement links TRBV20-1 to TRBJ1-5; no reliable D call. Germline V gene data show CDR1 as DFQATT and CDR2 as SNEGSKA (reference sequence). There are 14 residues in the CDR3. Deletions cut 0 bases from V and 11 bases from J, with 17 bases between. CDR3 region: CSARDPDRAMAQHF. In nucleotides, the CDR3 is TGCAGTGCTAGAGACCCGGACCGAGCAATGGCCCAGCATTTT.

The chain uses TRBV11-1 and TRBJ2-7; D gene uncertain. Trimming left V 2 bases short and J 3 bases short, with 8 bases between. The germline V gene has CDR1 SGHAT and CDR2 FQDESV (reference sequence). The CDR3 length is 13 residues. The CDR3 protein is CASSLPSNYEQYF. CDR3 DNA: TGTGCCAGCAGCTTACCCTCTAACTACGAGCAGTACTTC.

The chain combines TRBV20-1 with TRBJ1-1; tentatively, D is TRBD1 (5 bases). Trimming shortened V by 3 bases and J by 4 bases, and 12 bases separated the two germline ends. CDR3 size: 13 residues. The germline CDR1 and CDR2 sequences are DFQATT and SNEGSKA (reference sequence). DNA of the CDR3: TGCAGTGCTAGCGTAGGGGCAAGCACTGAAGCTTTCTTT. It translates to CSASVGASTEAFF.

This clonotype has more than one count but fewer than ten. The V and J genes are TRBV28 and TRBJ2-1; D not resolved. Germline values: CDR1 MDHEN, CDR2 SYDVKM. V lost 1 base to trimming and J lost 5 bases, with 6 bases between them. This CDR3 region has 13 residues. The CDR3 spells CASSLFSHNEQFF. The CDR3 DNA sequence: TGTGCCAGCAGTTTATTTTCACACAATGAGCAGTTCTTC. The full variable domain, rest sourced from reference TRBV28 and TRBJ2-1, is DVKVTQSSRYLVKRTGEKVFLECVQDMDHENMFWYRQDPGLGLRLIYFSYDVKMKEKGDIPEGYSVSREKKERFSLILESASTNQTSMYLCASSLFSHNEQFFGPGTRLTVL.

This clonotype was found many times. The chain recombines TRBV7-8 with TRBJ2-5, with D possibly called TRBD1 or TRBD2 (5 bases each). Germline V gene lookup returns CDR1 SGHVS and CDR2 FQNEAQ. Deletions cut 5 bases from V and 1 base from J, with 8 bases between. The CDR3 sequence is 13 residues long. The CDR3 reads CASSPGPQETQYF. The DNA for the CDR3 is TGTGCCAGCAGCCCGGGGCCCCAAGAGACCCAGTACTTC. The full variable domain, in which reference TRBV7-8 and TRBJ2-5 provide the parts outside the CDR3, is GAGVSQSPRYKVAKRGQDVALRCDPISGHVSLFWYQQALGQGPEFLTYFQNEAQLDKSGLPSDRFFAERPEGSVSTLKIQRTQQEDSAVYLCASSPGPQETQYFGPGTRLLVL.

This clonotype has just a few counts. The V call is TRBV11-3, the J call TRBJ1-1; tentatively, D is TRBD1 (6 bases). Trimming cost V 4 bases and J 2 bases, with 8 bases left between them. This CDR3 region has 13 residues. The germline gives CDR1 SGHNT, CDR2 YENEEA. The CDR3 protein is CASSWTANTEAFF. In nucleotides, the CDR3 is TGTGCCAGCAGCTGGACAGCAAACACTGAAGCTTTCTTT.

The CDR3 region has the DNA TGTGCCAGCAGGGCTAGCGGGAGGCCCTACGAGCAGTACTTC. Protein product: CASRASGRPYEQYF. The genes are TRBV12-3 or TRBV12-4 and TRBJ2-7, with 11 bases that match TRBD2. V shed 6 bases and J 2 bases; nucleotides not matched to a gene: 3. This CDR3 is 14 amino acids long.

This clonotype was counted many times. V and J are TRBV7-8 and TRBJ2-1; 10 bases map to TRBD2. CDR1 and CDR2 from the germline V gene are SGHVS and FQNEAQ. The CDR3 length is 20 residues. V gave up 4 bases and J gave up 3 bases; unmatched junction bases: 18. In DNA, the CDR3 is TGTGCCAGCAGCTCCCCTAAGGGGACTAGCGCCCACGGGTACTACAATGAGCAGTTCTTC. Its protein product is CASSSPKGTSAHGYYNEQFF.

J is TRBJ2-7 and V is TRBV7-9; the D is unclear. Deletions cut 1 base from V and 6 bases from J, with 10 bases between. Germline CDR1 and CDR2: SEHNR and FQNEAQ (reference sequence). The length of the CDR3 is 13 residues. CDR3 protein: CASSLGPYSEQYF. The CDR3 DNA is TGTGCCAGCAGCTTAGGCCCCTACTCCGAGCAGTACTTC.

This clonotype was picked up a small number of times. The rearrangement links TRBV5-1 to TRBJ2-7, with a possible D match to TRBD2 (6 bases). This CDR3 has 13 amino acids. V lost 0 bases to trimming and J lost 5 bases, with 9 bases between them. Germline V gene data show CDR1 as SGHRS and CDR2 as YFSETQ. CDR3 residues: CASSLAEGNEQYF. CDR3 nucleotide sequence: TGCGCCAGCAGCTTGGCGGAGGGAAACGAGCAGTACTTC. Full variable domain (missing parts from reference TRBV5-1 and TRBJ2-7): KAGVTQTPRYLIKTRGQQVTLSCSPISGHRSVSWYQQTPGQGLQFLFEYFSETQRNKGNFPGRFSGRQFSNSRSEMNVSTLELGDSALYLCASSLAEGNEQYFGPGTRLTVT.

This clonotype was counted at least ten times. CDR3 coding DNA: TGTGCCAGCAGCTCGACTAGCGGACCCACAGATACGCAGTATTTT. It encodes CASSSTSGPTDTQYF. The chain carries TRBV7-2 and TRBJ2-3, with 9 bases lining up with TRBD2. The CDR3 has 15 amino acids. The V gene end was trimmed by 4 bases and the J gene end by 2 bases; junction bases not matched to a gene: 4. The germline V gene has CDR1 SGHTA and CDR2 FQGNSA.

This clonotype appeared many times. The chain uses TRBV4-1 and TRBJ2-7; 8 bases fit TRBD2. CDR3 length: 14 amino acids. Germline values: CDR1 MGHRA, CDR2 YSYEKL. With 3 bases clipped from V and 5 bases from J, the junction kept 6 bases outside the gene matches. CDR3 protein: CASSHRSGRDEQYF. The CDR3 coding sequence is TGCGCCAGCAGCCACAGAAGCGGGAGAGACGAGCAGTACTTC.

This chain joins TRBV7-9 and TRBJ2-1; TRBD2 agrees at 8 bases. V shed 7 bases, J shed 6 bases, and the junction held 5 bases outside the gene matches. The CDR3 has 13 amino acids. Per germline, CDR1 SEHNR and CDR2 FQNEAQ (reference sequence). The chain's CDR3 is CASMVAGINEQFF. The CDR3 DNA reads as TGTGCCAGCATGGTAGCGGGAATCAATGAGCAGTTCTTC.

This clonotype was seen a handful of times. The chain employs TRBV7-2 and TRBJ2-1, with 9 bases aligning to TRBD2. The CDR3 sequence is 14 residues long. Germline values: CDR1 SGHTA, CDR2 FQGNSA. The trim removed 2 bases at V and 8 bases at J, leaving 4 bases unmatched. CDR3 bases: TGTGCCAGCAGCTTAACTAGCGGGCGGGATGAGCAGTTCTTC. Its translation: CASSLTSGRDEQFF.

The rearrangement uses TRBV9 and TRBJ1-2; D is unresolved. Germline values: CDR1 SGDLS, CDR2 YYNGEE. Trimming shortened V by 4 bases and J by 8 bases, and 9 bases separated the two germline ends. The CDR3 is 11 amino acids. CDR3 residues: CASSRQGGYTF. The CDR3 DNA follows: TGTGCCAGCAGCAGGCAAGGCGGCTACACCTTC.

The V and J genes are TRBV6-6 and TRBJ1-6; possibly TRBD1 for D (6 bases). V gave up 7 bases and J gave up 8 bases, with 18 bases separating them. Germline-derived CDR1 and CDR2 are MNHNY and SVGAGI (reference sequence). The CDR3 is made up of 15 amino acids. The CDR3 is CASTGQGRSDSPLHF. CDR3 in DNA: TGTGCCAGCACCGGCCAGGGGCGCTCCGATTCACCCCTCCACTTT.

The chain links TRBV4-1 to TRBJ1-4, with a possible D match to TRBD1 (6 bases). This CDR3 is built from 15 residues. Germline V gives CDR1 MGHRA, CDR2 YSYEKL. V lost 4 bases and J lost 5, with 14 bases in between. CDR3 residues: CASSPTGFPNEKLFF. CDR3 nucleotide sequence: TGCGCCAGCAGCCCAACAGGGTTCCCCAATGAAAAACTGTTTTTT.

This clonotype appeared a few times. The chain joins TRBV29-1 to TRBJ2-3; a possible D gene is TRBD2 (5 bases). Germline-derived CDR1 and CDR2 are SQVTM and ANQGSEA. Trimming cost V 5 bases and J 6 bases, with 15 bases left between them. The CDR3 extends over 13 amino acids. The CDR3 DNA follows: TGCAGCGTTCCAGTTACCTCGGGGGATACGCAGTATTTT. It translates to CSVPVTSGDTQYF.

This chain joins TRBV7-2 and TRBJ1-3; D is possibly TRBD1 (5 bases). V was shortened by 1 base and J by 16 bases, with 14 bases between the two germline ends. Per the germline V gene, CDR1 is SGHTA and CDR2 is FQGNSA. The CDR3 consists of 12 residues. The CDR3 spells CASSLVSGLAYF. CDR3 DNA sequence: TGTGCCAGCAGCTTAGTTTCAGGGCTCGCGTATTTT. Full variable domain (rest looked up from reference TRBV7-2 and TRBJ1-3): GAGVSQSPSNKVTEKGKDVELRCDPISGHTALYWYRQSLGQGLEFLIYFQGNSAPDKSGLPSDRFSAERTGGSVSTLTIQRTQQEDSAVYLCASSLVSGLAYFGEGSWLTVV.

The rearrangement joins TRBV5-4 to TRBJ1-5; the D gene is possibly TRBD1 (5 bases). The CDR3 runs 15 residues. V gave up 3 bases and J gave up 3 bases, with 13 bases separating them. Germline CDR1 SGHNT, CDR2 YYREEE (reference sequence). The CDR3 sequence: CASSYGGGDNQPQHF. The CDR3 DNA is TGTGCCAGCAGCTACGGTGGGGGGGACAATCAGCCCCAGCATTTT.

The chain employs TRBV19 and TRBJ2-1; TRBD2 matches 12 bases. The CDR3 has 18 amino acids. V gave up 3 bases and J gave up 4 bases; unmatched junction bases: 10. The germline gives CDR1 LNHDA, CDR2 SQIVND (reference sequence). The CDR3 DNA reads TGTGCCAGTAGTATTGAGAGACTAGCGGGAGTGGGTTACAATGAGCAGTTCTTC. Translated: CASSIERLAGVGYNEQFF.

V gene TRBV3-1 combines with J gene TRBJ2-5; D is unclear. There are 15 residues in the CDR3. Germline lookup yields CDR1 LGHDT and CDR2 YNNKEL (reference sequence). V lost 0 bases to trimming and J lost 7 bases, with 15 bases between them. The chain's CDR3 is CASSQDSSPAGTQYF. CDR3 nucleotide sequence: TGTGCCAGCAGCCAAGATTCGAGCCCTGCAGGGACCCAGTACTTC.

V and J are TRBV5-1 and TRBJ1-1; 7 positions agree with TRBD1. The CDR3 covers 14 residues. In germline, CDR1 is SGHRS, CDR2 YFSETQ. J gave up 1 base and V 0 bases, and 0 bases lay outside the gene matches. This CDR3 reads CASSLDRGNTEAFF. The CDR3 DNA follows: TGCGCCAGCAGCTTGGACAGGGGGAACACTGAAGCTTTCTTT.

This clonotype was found many times. The V and J genes are TRBV6-5 and TRBJ2-1; 7 nucleotides align to TRBD2. Germline values: CDR1 MNHEY, CDR2 SVGAGI. V shed 2 bases and J 4 bases; nucleotides not matched to a gene: 2. The CDR3 length is 14 residues. CDR3 protein: CASSYAGDYNEQFF. DNA for the CDR3: TGTGCCAGCAGTTACGCGGGGGATTACAATGAGCAGTTCTTC.

The gene calls are TRBV7-2 and TRBJ1-5, with a tentative D call TRBD1 (6 bases). Germline CDR1 reads SGHTA; CDR2 reads FQGNSA. Trimming took off 5 bases at V and 2 bases at J, with 25 bases between the two ends. The CDR3 covers 19 residues. The CDR3 bases are TGTGCCAGCAGCCGTTGCCGTCATCACAGGGAGGTTCGCAATCAGCCCCAGCATTTT. Its protein product is CASSRCRHHREVRNQPQHF.